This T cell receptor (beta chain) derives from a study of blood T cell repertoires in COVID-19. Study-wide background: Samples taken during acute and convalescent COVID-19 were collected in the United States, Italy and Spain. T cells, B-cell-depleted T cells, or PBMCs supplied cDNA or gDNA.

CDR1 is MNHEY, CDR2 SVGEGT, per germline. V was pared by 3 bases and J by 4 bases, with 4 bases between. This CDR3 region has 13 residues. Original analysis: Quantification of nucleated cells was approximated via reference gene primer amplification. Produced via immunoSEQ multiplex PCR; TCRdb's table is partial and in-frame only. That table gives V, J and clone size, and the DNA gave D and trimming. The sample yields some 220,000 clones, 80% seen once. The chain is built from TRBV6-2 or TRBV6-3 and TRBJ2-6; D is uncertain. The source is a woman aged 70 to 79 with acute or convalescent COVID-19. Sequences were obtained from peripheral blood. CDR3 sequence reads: CASSYSGANVLTF. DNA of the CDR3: TGTGCCAGCAGTTATTCAGGGGCCAACGTCCTGACTTTC.